The next 7 T cell receptor beta chains were all read from a single sample in a study of blood T cell repertoires in COVID-19. This table comes from immunoSEQ multiplex PCR, and its TCRdb copy is limited to in-frame clones, with some not included. The table lists about 100,000 clones, 79% of them singletons. Sequencing was carried out using peripheral blood. Receptor source: a woman aged 80 or older with active or convalescent COVID-19.

The table lists this clone with a few counts. This chain joins TRBV7-2 and TRBJ1-2; no reliable D call. The CDR3 is made up of 13 amino acids. V gave up 0 bases and J gave up 0 bases, with 2 bases separating them. CDR1 is SGHTA, CDR2 FQGNSA, per germline. The CDR3 protein is CASSLATNYGYTF. CDR3 bases: TGTGCCAGCAGCTTAGCCACTAACTATGGCTACACCTTC.

The rearrangement joins TRBV9 to TRBJ1-1; 9 bases fit TRBD1. Losses at the gene ends were 2 bases for V and 3 bases for J; bases not matched to a gene: 5. CDR3 length equals 15 residues. The germline gives CDR1 SGDLS, CDR2 YYNGEE. In nucleotides, the CDR3 is TGTGCCAGCAGCGTGGGATGGACAGGGGACACTGAAGCTTTCTTT. Translated, it gives CASSVGWTGDTEAFF. The full variable domain, with the rest looked up from reference TRBV9 and TRBJ1-1, is DSGVTQTPKHLITATGQRVTLRCSPRSGDLSVYWYQQSLDQGLQFLIQYYNGEERAKGNILERFSAQQFPDLHSELNLSSLELGDSALYFCASSVGWTGDTEAFFGQGTRLTVV.

The gene calls are TRBV6-5 and TRBJ1-1; 8 bases align to TRBD1. Germline CDR1 MNHEY, CDR2 SVGAGI. J lost 6 bases, V lost 0 bases, and 6 bases had no gene match. The CDR3 sequence is 15 residues long. The CDR3 is CASSYSGQDRSEAFF. CDR3 DNA: TGTGCCAGCAGTTACTCGGGACAGGACCGTTCTGAAGCTTTCTTT.

The chain couples TRBV4-3 to TRBJ2-5; a weak D match, TRBD2 (5 bases). The CDR3 loop spans 15 amino acids. Trimming stripped 2 bases from V and 5 bases from J, with 15 bases between. CDR1 LGHNA and CDR2 YSLEER come from the germline V gene. The DNA of the CDR3 is TGCGCCAGCAGCCAACGGGAAAGCGGCGGGGAGACCCAGTACTTC. Translating it yields CASSQRESGGETQYF.

In its sample, this clone was seen a few times. The chain joins TRBV30 to TRBJ2-7; maybe TRBD1 (6 bases). V lost 5 bases to trimming and J lost 3 bases, with 8 bases between them. Germline CDR1 reads GTSNPN; CDR2 reads SVGIG (reference sequence). This CDR3 spans 11 amino acids. CDR3 sequence: CAWEQGYEQYF. The CDR3 DNA reads TGTGCCTGGGAACAGGGCTACGAGCAGTACTTC.

The chain recombines TRBV15 with TRBJ2-4; 7 bases are a match to TRBD1. Germline CDR1 reads LNHNV; CDR2 reads YYDKDF (reference sequence). The CDR3 has 16 amino acids. V gave up 0 bases and J gave up 1 base; unmatched junction bases: 3. CDR3 sequence: CATSRDRGRAKNIQYF. The CDR3 bases are TGTGCCACCAGCAGAGATAGGGGGCGGGCCAAAAACATTCAGTACTTC.

This clone is a singleton in its sample. V and J are TRBV6-2 or TRBV6-3 and TRBJ2-2; TRBD1 matches 7 bases. Per germline, CDR1 MNHEY and CDR2 SVGEGT. CDR3 length: 16 residues. Trimming took 4 bases from V and 3 from J; bases not matched to a gene: 8. The CDR3: CASSSPTGMDTGELFF. The CDR3 DNA sequence: TGTGCCAGCAGTTCCCCGACAGGGATGGACACCGGGGAGCTGTTTTTT.